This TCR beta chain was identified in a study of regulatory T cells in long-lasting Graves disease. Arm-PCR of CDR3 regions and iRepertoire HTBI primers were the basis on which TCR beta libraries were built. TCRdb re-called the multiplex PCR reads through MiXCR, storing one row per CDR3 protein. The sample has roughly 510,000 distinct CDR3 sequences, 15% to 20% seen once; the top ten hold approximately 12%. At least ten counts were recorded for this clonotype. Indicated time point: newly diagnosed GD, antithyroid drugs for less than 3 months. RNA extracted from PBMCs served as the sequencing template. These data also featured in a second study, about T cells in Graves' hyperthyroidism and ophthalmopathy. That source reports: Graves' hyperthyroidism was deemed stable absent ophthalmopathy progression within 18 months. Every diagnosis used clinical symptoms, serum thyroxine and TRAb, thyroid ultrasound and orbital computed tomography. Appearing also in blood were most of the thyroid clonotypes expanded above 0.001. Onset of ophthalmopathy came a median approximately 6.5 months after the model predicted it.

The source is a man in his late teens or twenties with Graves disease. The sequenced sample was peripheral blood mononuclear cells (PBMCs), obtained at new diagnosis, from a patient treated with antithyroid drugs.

This CDR3 is CASSPGLAGVYETQYF. The CDR3 DNA is TGTGCCAGCAGCCCTGGACTAGCGGGAGTGTACGAGACCCAGTACTTC. This chain joins TRBV3-1 and TRBJ2-5, with 13 bases aligning to TRBD2. This CDR3 region has 16 residues. Germline V gene data show CDR1 as LGHDT and CDR2 as YNNKEL (reference sequence). Unmatched junction bases numbered 7, after V lost 4 bases and J lost 5 bases.